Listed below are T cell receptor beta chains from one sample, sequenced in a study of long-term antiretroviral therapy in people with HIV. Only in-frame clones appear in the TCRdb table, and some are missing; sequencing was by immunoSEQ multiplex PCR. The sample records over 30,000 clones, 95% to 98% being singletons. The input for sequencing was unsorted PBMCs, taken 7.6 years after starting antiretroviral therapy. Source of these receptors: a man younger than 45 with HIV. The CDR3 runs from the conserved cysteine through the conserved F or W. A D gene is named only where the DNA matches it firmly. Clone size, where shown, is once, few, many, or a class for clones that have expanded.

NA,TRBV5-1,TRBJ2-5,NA,TGCGCCAGCAGCTTGGAGGTGCAAGAGACCCAGTACTTC,CASSLEVQETQYF
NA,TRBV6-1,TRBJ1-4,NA,TGTGCCAGCAGTGCCGGGACAACGGATGAAAAACTGTTTTTT,CASSAGTTDEKLFF
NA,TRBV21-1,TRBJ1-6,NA,TGTGCCAGCAGGGGACAGGGCAATTTCGGTAATTCACCCCTCCACTTT,CASRGQGNFGNSPLHF
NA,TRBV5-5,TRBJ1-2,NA,TGTGCCAGCAGCTTGGGGTCGGGGGGCTACACCTTC,CASSLGSGGYTF
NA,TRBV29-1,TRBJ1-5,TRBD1,TGCAGCGTCCAACAGGGGCGTGATCAGCCCCAGCATTTT,CSVQQGRDQPQHF
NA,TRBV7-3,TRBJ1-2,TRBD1,TGTGCCAGCAGCCCGGGACAGGGGCGCGTAGGCTACACCTTC,CASSPGQGRVGYTF
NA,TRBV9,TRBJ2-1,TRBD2,TGTGCCAGCAGCGTAGGTCACCAGGGGGGACTAGCGGGAGGGCGATCCTACAATGAGCAGTTCTTC,CASSVGHQGGLAGGRSYNEQFF
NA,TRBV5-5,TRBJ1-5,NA,TGTGCCAGCAGCTTGTATCGGGAGCCCCAGCATTTT,CASSLYREPQHF
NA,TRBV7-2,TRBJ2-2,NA,TGTGCCAGCAGCTTTACCCGGGCGTCCGGGGAGCTGTTTTTT,CASSFTRASGELFF
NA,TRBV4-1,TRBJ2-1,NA,TGCGCCAGCAGCAAAGGGGTCTCGCTGAATGAGCAGTTCTTC,CASSKGVSLNEQFF
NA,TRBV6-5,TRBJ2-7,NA,TGTGCCAGCAGGAATGACGGTCCCTACGAGCAGTACTTC,CASRNDGPYEQYF
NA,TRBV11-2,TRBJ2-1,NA,TGTGCCAACCAGCGGATTTCCTACAATGAGCAGTTCTTC,CANQRISYNEQFF
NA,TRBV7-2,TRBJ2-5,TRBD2,TGTGCCAGCAGCTTCGTTGTACTAGCGGGAGAAGAGACCCAGTACTTC,CASSFVVLAGEETQYF
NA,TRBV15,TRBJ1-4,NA,TGTGCCACCAGCAGAGATCGCGCCGTTGGGGGTTCTAATGAAAAACTGTTTTTT,CATSRDRAVGGSNEKLFF
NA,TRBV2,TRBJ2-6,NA,TGTGCCAGCAGTGAGCATTCTGGGGCCAACGTCCTGACTTTC,CASSEHSGANVLTF
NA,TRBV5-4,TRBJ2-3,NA,TGCGCCAGCAGCCAGAACGGGGAGTATAGCACAGATACGCAGTATTTT,CASSQNGEYSTDTQYF
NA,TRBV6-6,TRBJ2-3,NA,TGTGCCAGCAGAACTCCAAGCGGAGATTTCACAGATACGCAGTATTTT,CASRTPSGDFTDTQYF
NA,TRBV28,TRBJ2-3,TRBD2,TGTGCCAGCCTCCTAGGGGTAGCGGGGCCTAGCACAGATACGCAGTATTTT,CASLLGVAGPSTDTQYF
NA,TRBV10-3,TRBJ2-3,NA,TGTGCCATCCTTCAACCTAGCACAGATACGCAGTATTTT,CAILQPSTDTQYF
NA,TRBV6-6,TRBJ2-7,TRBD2,TGTGCCAGCAGCCGGGGGGACTACAACTACGAGCAGTACTTC,CASSRGDYNYEQYF
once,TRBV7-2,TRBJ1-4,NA,TGTGCCAGCAGCCCAGTGGTAGGATTTGGTGAAAAACTGTTTTTT,CASSPVVGFGEKLFF
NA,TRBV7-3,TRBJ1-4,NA,TGTGCCAGCAGCCCGAGACGGGATGCAACTAATGAAAAACTGTTTTTT,CASSPRRDATNEKLFF
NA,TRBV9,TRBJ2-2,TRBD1,TGTGCCAGCGTCCAGGGGGACACCGGGGAGCTGTTTTTT,CASVQGDTGELFF
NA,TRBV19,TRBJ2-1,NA,TGTGCCAGTAGCTTAGGACTCCTCTTTGAGCAGTTCTTC,CASSLGLLFEQFF
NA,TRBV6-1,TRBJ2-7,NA,TGTGCCAGCAGTGAACAGGTTTTCTCCTACGAGCAGTACTTC,CASSEQVFSYEQYF
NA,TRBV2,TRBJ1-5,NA,TGTGCCAGCAATATAAACAGGGTCAATCAGCCCCAGCATTTT,CASNINRVNQPQHF
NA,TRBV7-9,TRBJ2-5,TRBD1,TGTGCCAGCAGCTTTCCGGGACAGGGGGCCCAAGAGACCCAGTACTTC,CASSFPGQGAQETQYF
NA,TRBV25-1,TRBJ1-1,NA,TGTGCCAGCAGTCTCGGTTCGGCCTCTCTCGCTGAAGCTTTCTTT,CASSLGSASLAEAFF
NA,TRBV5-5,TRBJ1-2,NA,TGTGCCAGCAGCTTGTCGGGAGCTAACTATGGCTACACCTTC,CASSLSGANYGYTF
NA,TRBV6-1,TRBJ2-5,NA,TGTGCCAGCAGTGAAGTGAGGGGCCAGGAGACCCAGTACTTC,CASSEVRGQETQYF
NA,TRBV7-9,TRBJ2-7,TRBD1,TGTGCCAGCAGCCCCGGGACAGGGAAGTCCTACGAGCAGTACTTC,CASSPGTGKSYEQYF
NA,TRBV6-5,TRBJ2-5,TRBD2,TGTGCCAGCAGTTACTCGCCTAGCGGCGAGACCCAGTACTTC,CASSYSPSGETQYF
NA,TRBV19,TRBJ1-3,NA,TGTGCCAGTAGTGCCGGGAGCTCTGGAAACACCATATATTTT,CASSAGSSGNTIYF
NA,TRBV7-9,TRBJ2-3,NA,TGTGCCAGCAGCCCCCCCGTGTTTGGAGGCACAGATACGCAGTATTTT,CASSPPVFGGTDTQYF
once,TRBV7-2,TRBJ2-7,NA,TGTGCCAGCAGCTTAGCAACTAGTCGACCGTACGAGCAGTACTTC,CASSLATSRPYEQYF
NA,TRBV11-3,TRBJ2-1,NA,TGTGCCAGCAGCTTAGGCCAAACCGGGGGTGAGCAGTTCTTC,CASSLGQTGGEQFF
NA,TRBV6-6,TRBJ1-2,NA,TGTGCCAGCAGTTTCTCAGACAGGACCATCTATGGCTACACCTTC,CASSFSDRTIYGYTF
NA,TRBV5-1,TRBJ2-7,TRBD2,TGCGCCAGCATTCTCAGAACTAGCGGGAGTCCCTCTCCCTACGAGCAGTACTTC,CASILRTSGSPSPYEQYF
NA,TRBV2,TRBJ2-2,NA,TGTGCCAGCAGTCGGGAAGGGGACACCGGGGAGCTGTTTTTT,CASSREGDTGELFF
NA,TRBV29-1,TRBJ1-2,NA,TGCAGCGTTGAAGGGGGCCAGCTCCGTGGAGGCTACACCTTC,CSVEGGQLRGGYTF
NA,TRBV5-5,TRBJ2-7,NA,TGTGCCAGCAGTTGGGGGTCTACCTACGAGCAGTACTTC,CASSWGSTYEQYF
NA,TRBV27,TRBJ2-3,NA,TGTGCCAGCAGAGGTGGAATTAGGATCGCTACGCAGTATTTT,CASRGGIRIATQYF
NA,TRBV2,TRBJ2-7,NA,TGTGCCAGCGGCCGAGAACAGGGAAACGAGCAGTACTTC,CASGREQGNEQYF
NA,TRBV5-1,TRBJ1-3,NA,TGCGCCAGCAGCTCTGCGGGCCAGGGGCGCTCTGGAAACACCATATATTTT,CASSSAGQGRSGNTIYF
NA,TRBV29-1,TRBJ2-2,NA,TGCAGCGCCAGCAGGAACGCCGGGGAGCTGTTTTTT,CSASRNAGELFF